The next 29 T cell receptor beta chains were all read from a single sample in a study of T cells in Graves' hyperthyroidism and ophthalmopathy. RNA transcripts served as the template for amplifying TCR beta CDR3 regions. The primer set for the first-round RT-PCR of the TCR CDR3 was HTBI. Using its own MiXCR run on the multiplex PCR reads, TCRdb lists one record per CDR3 protein. The data contain under 600,000 distinct CDR3 sequences, roughly 15% of them singletons. The sample comprised blood. The receptors shown here come from a woman in her thirties or forties with Graves' ophthalmopathy.

This clonotype occurred a few times. V gene TRBV9 combines with J gene TRBJ1-2; TRBD1 aligns across 7 bases. This CDR3 is 15 amino acids long. The junction had 5 bases not matched to a gene; V was cut back by 3 bases and J by 0 bases. Germline V gene sequence: CDR1 SGDLS, CDR2 YYNGEE. The CDR3 DNA follows: TGTGCCAGCAGCGATGAGGGGGCGACTAACTATGGCTACACCTTC. Translation: CASSDEGATNYGYTF.

This clonotype was seen a few times. The chain couples TRBV24-1 to TRBJ1-5; D unresolved. The CDR3 spans 16 residues. Per germline, CDR1 KGHDR and CDR2 SFDVKD. Trimming removed 5 bases at V and 0 bases at J, with 13 bases between. Written as DNA, the CDR3 is TGTGCCACCAGTGTAACGACTGATTTTAGCAATCAGCCCCAGCATTTT. Residues: CATSVTTDFSNQPQHF.

This clonotype was recorded many times. The genes are TRBV28 and TRBJ1-3; D gene ambiguous. Germline V gives CDR1 MDHEN, CDR2 SYDVKM. The V gene lost 7 bases and the J gene lost 4 bases, with 14 bases spanning the gap. The CDR3 has 14 residues. CDR3 in DNA: TGTGCCAGCACCTCCGGAGGGCACGGAAACACCATATATTTT. Protein sequence: CASTSGGHGNTIYF.

This clonotype was observed a handful of times. V gene TRBV11-2 combines with J gene TRBJ1-2, with 9 bases identical to TRBD1. The V gene's germline CDR1 is SGHAT and CDR2 FQNNGV. This CDR3 spans 18 amino acids. Losses at the gene ends were 5 bases for V and 1 base for J; bases not matched to a gene: 14. CDR3 sequence (DNA): TGTGCCAGCAGCCTAACAGACGGGACAGGGTATCTTAACTATGGCTACACCTTC. Encoded protein: CASSLTDGTGYLNYGYTF.

The chain employs TRBV10-3 and TRBJ2-1; D tentatively reads TRBD1 or TRBD2 (5 bases each). With 9 bases removed from V and 7 bases from J, the gap between germline ends came to 16 bases. The germline V gene has CDR1 ENHRY and CDR2 SYGVKD. CDR3 length equals 13 residues. The CDR3 region is CAMGRGLGNEQFF. As DNA, the CDR3 is TGTGCCATGGGCCGGGGCCTTGGGAATGAGCAGTTCTTC.

This clonotype was seen repeatedly, ten times or more. The DNA of the CDR3 is TGTGCCAGCAGCTCGACAGGGATGATTACTGAAGCTTTCTTT. The encoded protein is CASSSTGMITEAFF. This chain joins TRBV11-2 and TRBJ1-1, with 7 bases that match TRBD1. V gave up 4 bases and J gave up 5 bases; unmatched junction bases: 7. Germline-derived CDR1 and CDR2 are SGHAT and FQNNGV. This CDR3 contains 14 residues.

The chain carries TRBV7-2 and TRBJ2-3; D gene ambiguous. This CDR3 is 14 amino acids long. Between the trimmed V and J ends, which lost 3 bases and 5 bases, there was a span of 12 bases. In germline, CDR1 is SGHTA, CDR2 FQGNSA. CDR3 in amino acids: CASSFKALEDTQYF. The CDR3 DNA follows: TGTGCCAGCAGCTTCAAGGCCTTAGAAGATACGCAGTATTTT. Complete variable domain (other parts from reference TRBV7-2 and TRBJ2-3): GAGVSQSPSNKVTEKGKDVELRCDPISGHTALYWYRQSLGQGLEFLIYFQGNSAPDKSGLPSDRFSAERTGGSVSTLTIQRTQQEDSAVYLCASSFKALEDTQYFGPGTRLTVL.

V gene TRBV7-9 combines with J gene TRBJ2-3; the match to TRBD2 covers 7 bases. Trimming cost V 4 bases and J 2 bases; bases outside gene matches: 6. Per germline, CDR1 SEHNR and CDR2 FQNEAQ (reference sequence). CDR3 length: 15 amino acids. In DNA, the CDR3 is TGTGCCAGCAGCTCCCCCGGGACTAACACAGATACGCAGTATTTT. Translated: CASSSPGTNTDTQYF.

This clonotype was found many times. The chain combines TRBV12-3 or TRBV12-4 with TRBJ1-5; no reliable D call. The V and J ends lost 5 bases and 3 bases respectively, with 14 bases between them. This CDR3 has 15 residues. This chain's CDR3 is CASSPDTEYNQPQHF. CDR3 in DNA: TGTGCCAGCAGTCCTGATACAGAGTACAATCAGCCCCAGCATTTT.

Remarks on this clonotype: A much larger clone differs by one base, so this may be a read error. This chain uses TRBV18 with TRBJ1-1; weak D call: TRBD1 (5 bases). Germline lookup yields CDR1 KGHSH and CDR2 LQKENI. CDR3 length equals 16 residues. CDR3 in amino acids: CASSLDQGGLNTEASF. CDR3 sequence (DNA): TGTGCCAGCTCACTCGACCAGGGAGGTCTGAACACTGAAGCTTCCTTT.

In its sample, this clonotype was seen a few times. The rearrangement links TRBV7-9 to TRBJ2-6; D not certain. Germline lookup yields CDR1 SEHNR and CDR2 FQNEAQ (reference sequence). Trimming took off 11 bases at V and 4 bases at J, with 3 bases between the two ends. The CDR3 extends over 10 amino acids. This CDR3 is CALGANVLTF. The DNA for the CDR3 is TGTGCCCTAGGGGCCAACGTCCTGACTTTC.

This clonotype was seen many times. V is TRBV12-3 or TRBV12-4 and J is TRBJ2-3; the D is unclear. Trimming took off 3 bases at V and 5 bases at J, with 3 bases between the two ends. The CDR3 is made up of 11 amino acids. The CDR3 here is CASSFEDTQYF. DNA of the CDR3: TGTGCCAGCAGTTTCGAAGATACGCAGTATTTT.

This clonotype was detected only a few times. V is TRBV28 and J is TRBJ2-3, with 7 bases identical to TRBD2. Germline loops: CDR1 MDHEN, CDR2 SYDVKM. The CDR3 is 15 residues long. J was trimmed by 4 bases and V by 5 bases; bases with no gene match: 9. CDR3 in DNA: TGTGCCAGCAGTACCGCGGGAGTCTCCCCAGATACGCAGTATTTT. It encodes CASSTAGVSPDTQYF.

The CDR3 nucleotides are TGTGCCAGCAGCGCGGGACTAGCGGGGGGGCTTGGAGAGACCCAGTACTTC. Protein sequence: CASSAGLAGGLGETQYF. The genes are TRBV4-2 and TRBJ2-5, with TRBD2 identical over 16 bases. The CDR3 covers 17 residues. Losses at the gene ends were 5 bases for V and 4 bases for J; bases not matched to a gene: 7. From germline, CDR1 is LGHNA and CDR2 YNFKEQ.

This chain links TRBV19 with TRBJ1-2, with 7 bases fitting TRBD1. This CDR3 spans 14 amino acids. V lost 3 bases to trimming and J lost 5 bases; unmatched junction nucleotides: 6. Germline CDR1 and CDR2: LNHDA and SQIVND (reference sequence). The CDR3 DNA sequence: TGTGCCAGTAGTATTACGACAGGGAGGTATGGCTACACCTTC. Translated: CASSITTGRYGYTF.

The genes are TRBV6-2 or TRBV6-3 and TRBJ2-7; D may be TRBD2 (6 bases). V shed 8 bases and J shed 0 bases, with 11 bases lying between them. The CDR3 length is 13 residues. Germline V gene sequence: CDR1 MNHEY, CDR2 SVGEGT. This CDR3 reads CASGPRDSYEQYF. The CDR3 DNA reads TGTGCCAGCGGGCCGCGGGACTCCTACGAGCAGTACTTC.

At least ten counts were recorded for this clonotype. V is TRBV3-1 and J is TRBJ1-2; the D gene is possibly TRBD1 (5 bases). From germline, CDR1 is LGHDT and CDR2 YNNKEL (reference sequence). The V end was cut by 2 bases, the J end by 8 bases, with 9 bases between. This CDR3 is built from 12 residues. The DNA of the CDR3 is TGTGCCAGCAGCCAAACCAGGGACGGCTACACCTTC. Amino acids: CASSQTRDGYTF. Full variable domain (rest looked up from reference TRBV3-1 and TRBJ1-2): DTAVSQTPKYLVTQMGNDKSIKCEQNLGHDTMYWYKQDSKKFLKIMFSYNNKELIINETVPNRFSPKSPDKAHLNLHINSLELGDSAVYFCASSQTRDGYTFGSGTRLTVV.

This clonotype has more than one count but fewer than ten. The V and J genes are TRBV7-9 and TRBJ2-7, with 7 bases identical to TRBD2. Germline V CDR1 and CDR2: SEHNR, FQNEAQ (reference sequence). The ends lost 5 bases at V and 2 bases at J; junction bases unmatched: 6. This CDR3 spans 14 amino acids. The CDR3 coding sequence is TGTGCCAGCAGCAAAGGCGGGAGCCCCTACGAGCAGTACTTC. It codes for CASSKGGSPYEQYF.

As concerns this clonotype: A read error may explain this, as a much larger clone is one base away. This sequence joins TRBV18 and TRBJ2-1; D is perhaps TRBD2 (5 bases). V lost 2 bases, J lost 0 bases, and 8 bases lay in between. The germline V gene has CDR1 KGHSH and CDR2 LQKENI. This CDR3 contains 15 residues. The CDR3 spells CASSPGGTSYNEQFF. The CDR3 nucleotides are TGTGCCAGCTCACCAGGAGGCACCTCCTACAATGAGCAGTTCTTC.

This clonotype appeared a few times. This chain uses TRBV5-4 with TRBJ2-7; TRBD2 might be the D (6 bases). The V gene's germline CDR1 is SGHNT and CDR2 YYREEE (reference sequence). The length of the CDR3 is 12 residues. The V and J ends lost 2 bases and 6 bases respectively, with 9 bases between them. In DNA form, the CDR3 reads TGTGCCAGCAGCTTCGGAGGGACCGAGCAGTACTTC. It encodes CASSFGGTEQYF.

This clonotype was observed at least ten times. V gene TRBV5-1 combines with J gene TRBJ2-3; D unclear. With 8 bases removed from V and 4 bases from J, the gap between germline ends came to 17 bases. Germline values: CDR1 SGHRS, CDR2 YFSETQ. The CDR3 extends over 14 amino acids. CDR3 bases: TGCGCCAGTAGCCCAGCCAGTTCCGCAGATACGCAGTATTTT. Translating gives CASSPASSADTQYF.

In this sample, this clonotype turned up a few times. The rearrangement links TRBV2 to TRBJ2-1; TRBD2 agrees at 8 bases. This CDR3 region has 14 residues. Germline CDR1 reads SNHLY; CDR2 reads FYNNEI. V gave up 11 bases and J gave up 8 bases; unmatched junction bases: 14. In DNA form, the CDR3 reads TGTGCCGCCTCCGGGGGGGCCCTTATCTATGAGCAGTTCTTC. It codes for CAASGGALIYEQFF.

In this sample, this clonotype turned up a few times. The J gene is TRBJ1-1, the V gene TRBV2, with D unclear. V was cut by 3 bases and J by 1 base, with 9 bases left in between. The CDR3 loop spans 14 amino acids. Per the germline V gene, CDR1 is SNHLY and CDR2 is FYNNEI. The CDR3 sequence: CASSDQASNTEAFF. The CDR3, as DNA: TGTGCCAGCAGTGACCAGGCGTCGAACACTGAAGCTTTCTTT.

This clonotype was seen a few times. The rearrangement uses TRBV7-3 and TRBJ2-2; D gene uncertain. Germline lookup yields CDR1 SGHTA and CDR2 FQGTGA. The CDR3 spans 13 residues. Trimming shortened V by 2 bases and J by 4 bases, and 5 bases separated the two germline ends. CDR3 bases: TGTGCCAGCAGCTTACAGCCCACCGGGGAGCTGTTTTTT. This sequence encodes CASSLQPTGELFF.

This clonotype has only a few counts. CDR3 amino acids: CASSVQGSTGELFF. CDR3 sequence (DNA): TGTGCCAGTAGTGTACAGGGGAGCACCGGGGAGCTGTTTTTT. This chain uses TRBV19 with TRBJ2-2; 7 bases align to TRBD1. The V gene end was trimmed by 5 bases and the J gene end by 4 bases; junction bases not matched to a gene: 4. This CDR3 has 14 residues. Germline CDR1 LNHDA, CDR2 SQIVND (reference sequence).

J is TRBJ1-5 and V is TRBV28; no clear D. Germline CDR1 and CDR2: MDHEN and SYDVKM. The V and J ends lost 7 bases and 3 bases respectively, with 10 bases between them. The CDR3 is made up of 13 amino acids. The CDR3 loop reads CASTRVVNQPQHF. DNA of the CDR3: TGTGCCAGCACTCGAGTTGTCAATCAGCCCCAGCATTTT.

In its sample, this clonotype was seen a few times. The V call is TRBV20-1, the J call TRBJ1-2; 7 nucleotides align to TRBD1. The germline V gene has CDR1 DFQATT and CDR2 SNEGSKA (reference sequence). The CDR3 length is 15 residues. The J segment lost 6 bases and the V segment lost 6 bases, leaving 16 bases of the junction unmatched. Here the CDR3 DNA reads TGCAGTGCGCGGGACAGTACGAAGGGGGGGGATGGCTACACCTTC. It specifies CSARDSTKGGDGYTF.

The V and J genes are TRBV5-1 and TRBJ2-7; no reliable D call. There are 15 residues in the CDR3. V lost 5 bases, J lost 3 bases, and 18 bases lay in between. The germline V gene encodes CDR1 SGHRS and CDR2 YFSETQ. The CDR3 loop is CASSSSDPINYEQYF. CDR3 nucleotides: TGCGCCAGCAGTTCCTCGGACCCCATCAACTACGAGCAGTACTTC.

This clonotype occurred many times. The chain employs TRBV7-2 and TRBJ2-3; possible D gene TRBD2, 5 bases. Germline V gene data show CDR1 as SGHTA and CDR2 as FQGNSA. The V end was cut by 5 bases, the J end by 3 bases, with 9 bases between. The CDR3 has 13 amino acids. CDR3 in amino acids: CASSDYVTDTQYF. Here the CDR3 DNA reads TGTGCCAGCAGCGACTACGTAACAGATACGCAGTATTTT.